What follows are 23 T cell receptor beta chains derived from one specimen sequenced in a study of human T cells and chemical hapten exposure. Indicated time point: patch test 1, 2 weeks after DPC sensitization. Noted treatment: therapeutic diphenylcyclopropenone sensitization with weekly scalp DPC. Each CDR3 protein gets one entry after TCRdb re-called the RACE reads with MiXCR. This repertoire shows 150,000 to 200,000 distinct CDR3 sequences, 20% to 25% found once; its top ten account for over 6.5%. The input for sequencing was whole blood, taken in connection with sensitization to the hapten diphenylcyclopropenone (DPC). These receptors were obtained from a woman aged 50 to 60 with alopecia areata. Some clones in this sample may be carry-over from other donors' samples.

This clonotype appeared many times. This chain uses TRBV21-1 with TRBJ2-7; the D call TRBD1 from the table was never checked on the DNA. TRBV21-1 is termed a pseudogene. The CDR3 sequence is 15 residues long. The CDR3 reads CASSKGRQKTYEQYF. For the CDR3, the DNA is TGTGCCAGCAGCAAGGGGAGACAGAAGACCTACGAGCAGTACTTC.

This clonotype occurred a few times. The genes are TRBV7-9 and TRBJ1-6; D possibly corresponds to TRBD1 (5 bases). Germline assignment: CDR1 SEHNR and CDR2 FQNEAQ (reference sequence). V shed 0 bases and J shed 10 bases, with 13 bases lying between them. This CDR3 comprises 15 residues. The CDR3 sequence: CASSLAQGSGSPLHF. The CDR3 nucleotides read TGTGCCAGCAGCTTAGCCCAGGGATCAGGGTCACCCCTCCACTTT. The full variable domain, its missing parts supplied by reference TRBV7-9 and TRBJ1-6, is DTGVSQNPRHKITKRGQNVTFRCDPISEHNRLYWYRQTLGQGPEFLTYFQNEAQLEKSRLLSDRFSAERPKGSFSTLEIQRTEQGDSAMYLCASSLAQGSGSPLHFGNGTRLTVT.

This clonotype was observed a few times. The chain combines TRBV28 with TRBJ2-4, with a tentative D call TRBD1 (6 bases). The CDR3 is 13 amino acids. Trimming left V 3 bases short and J 6 bases short, with 9 bases between. Looked up from germline, CDR1 is MDHEN and CDR2 is SYDVKM. CDR3 loop: CASSFPDRNIQYF. The DNA for the CDR3 is TGTGCCAGCAGTTTCCCGGACAGAAACATTCAGTACTTC.

In its sample, this clonotype was seen a few times. CDR3 nucleotides: TGTGCGTCCAACGCTAAGGACGGCTACGAGCAGTACTTC. Translation: CASNAKDGYEQYF. The chain recombines TRBV5-4 with TRBJ2-7; no definite D call. The CDR3 sequence is 13 residues long. Germline-derived CDR1 and CDR2 are SGHNT and YYREEE (reference sequence).

This sequence joins TRBV6-5 and TRBJ1-2, with D perhaps TRBD1 (6 bases). The ends were cut back, 6 bases at V and 0 bases at J, with 14 bases in the middle. Germline CDR1 reads MNHEY; CDR2 reads SVGAGI. This CDR3 contains 15 residues. The CDR3 here is CASRLQGPPNYGYTF. Here the CDR3 DNA reads TGTGCCAGCAGACTACAGGGACCCCCTAACTATGGCTACACCTTC.

In this sample, this clonotype turned up many times. This rearrangement joins TRBV20-1 to TRBJ1-6; D is uncertain. The CDR3 is made up of 17 amino acids. Germline lookup yields CDR1 DFQATT and CDR2 SNEGSKA (reference sequence). V lost 2 bases, J lost 4 bases, and 18 bases lay in between. The CDR3, as DNA: TGCAGTGCTAGACGTGTGACCCCGGAGCAATATAATTCACCCCTCCACTTT. Translation: CSARRVTPEQYNSPLHF.

This clonotype has just a few counts. The chain combines TRBV29-1 with TRBJ2-1; 10 nucleotides align to TRBD1. Germline CDR1 reads SQVTM; CDR2 reads ANQGSEA. Trimming removed 5 bases from V and 9 bases from J; junction bases left unmatched: 13. The CDR3 contains 15 residues. CDR3 bases: TGCAGCGTTCCGGACAGGGGGAACCCTCAGGGTGAGCAGTTCTTC. Its translation is CSVPDRGNPQGEQFF.

CDR3 sequence: CASSSQTGGSYNSPLHF. CDR3 nucleotide sequence: TGTGCCAGCAGTTCTCAGACAGGCGGCTCCTATAATTCACCCCTCCACTTT. The chain couples TRBV28 to TRBJ1-6; D might be TRBD1 (6 bases). V shed 4 bases and J shed 0 bases, with 13 bases lying between them. The CDR3 spans 17 residues. Germline lookup yields CDR1 MDHEN and CDR2 SYDVKM. Full variable domain (remainder filled in from reference TRBV28 and TRBJ1-6): DVKVTQSSRYLVKRTGEKVFLECVQDMDHENMFWYRQDPGLGLRLIYFSYDVKMKEKGDIPEGYSVSREKKERFSLILESASTNQTSMYLCASSSQTGGSYNSPLHFGNGTRLTVT.

There are many counts of this clonotype. For the CDR3, the DNA is TGCAGTGCTAGTTCCGGGACCCAGTACTTC. This encodes CSASSGTQYF. The rearrangement links TRBV20-1 to TRBJ2-5; D not resolved. This CDR3 comprises 10 residues. Germline-derived CDR1 and CDR2 are DFQATT and SNEGSKA (reference sequence). The V and J ends lost 3 bases and 7 bases respectively, with 6 bases between them.

The count of this clonotype is one. The chain has TRBV7-9 and TRBJ1-4; 8 bases are shared with TRBD1. Per germline, CDR1 SEHNR and CDR2 FQNEAQ (reference sequence). The CDR3 length is 15 residues. After removal of 5 bases from V and 7 bases from J, the junction contained 9 bases not matched to a gene. The CDR3 loop reads CASSRTGQMIEKLFF. The CDR3 DNA reads as TGTGCCAGCAGCAGGACAGGGCAAATGATTGAAAAACTGTTTTTT.

This chain joins TRBV6-6 and TRBJ2-7, with 9 bases fitting TRBD1. CDR1 is MNHNY, CDR2 SVGAGI, per germline (reference sequence). The CDR3 runs 16 residues. J gave up 3 bases and V 2 bases, and 8 bases lay outside the gene matches. The CDR3 nucleotides read TGTGCCAGCAGTTACCCCCCCCCGGGACAGGGCTACGAGCAGTACTTC. It encodes CASSYPPPGQGYEQYF.

Ten or more counts support this clonotype. This chain connects TRBV10-2 to TRBJ2-1; TRBD2 agrees at 7 bases. CDR1 and CDR2 (germline): WSHSY, SAAADI. CDR3 length: 13 amino acids. V trimming: 5 bases; J trimming: 8 bases; junction bases outside the gene matches: 6. CDR3 loop: CASSLGRADEQFF. The CDR3 region has the DNA TGCGCCAGCAGTTTGGGGAGGGCCGATGAGCAGTTCTTC.

This chain connects TRBV29-1 to TRBJ1-2; TRBD1 matches 7 bases. This CDR3 is built from 13 residues. The V gene's germline CDR1 is SQVTM and CDR2 ANQGSEA. With V trimmed by 4 bases and J by 2 bases, 4 bases remained unmatched. CDR3 bases: TGCAGCGTTGTACCAGGGGGGAACTATGGCTACACCTTC. It codes for CSVVPGGNYGYTF.

V gene TRBV20-1 combines with J gene TRBJ2-7; 8 bases match TRBD1. The CDR3 contains 11 residues. The germline CDR1 and CDR2 sequences are DFQATT and SNEGSKA (reference sequence). Unmatched junction bases numbered 4, after V lost 6 bases and J lost 6 bases. The CDR3, as DNA: TGCAGTGCGAAAGGACAGGGCGAGCAGTACTTC. As protein: CSAKGQGEQYF.

This chain uses TRBV20-1 with TRBJ2-1; D call uncertain. V was pared by 1 base and J by 3 bases, with 13 bases between. CDR3 length: 15 amino acids. Germline V CDR1 and CDR2: DFQATT, SNEGSKA (reference sequence). The DNA of the CDR3 is TGCAGTGCTAGAGTTTCCGGGCTAAACTACAATGAGCAGTTCTTC. Its translation is CSARVSGLNYNEQFF.

The rearrangement links TRBV15 to TRBJ1-3; TRBD1 might be the D (5 bases). Germline lookup yields CDR1 LNHNV and CDR2 YYDKDF (reference sequence). The CDR3 has 14 amino acids. Trimming took 6 bases from V and 3 from J, leaving 12 bases between them. The CDR3 is CATSRGGIGNTIYF. The CDR3 coding sequence is TGTGCCACCAGTCGGGGGGGTATTGGAAACACCATATATTTT.

This clonotype was detected only a few times. The chain employs TRBV11-2 and TRBJ2-1, with D maybe TRBD2 (5 bases). The CDR3 loop spans 12 amino acids. Germline-derived CDR1 and CDR2 are SGHAT and FQNNGV. V was trimmed by 6 bases and J by 11 bases, leaving 14 bases between them. CDR3 in amino acids: CASSQDGKKQFF. The DNA for the CDR3 is TGTGCCAGCAGTCAAGACGGGAAGAAGCAGTTCTTC.

There are a few counts of this clonotype. The chain links TRBV5-1 to TRBJ1-2; a weak D match, TRBD1 (6 bases). The CDR3 length is 13 residues. Between the trimmed V and J ends, which lost 4 bases and 2 bases, there was a span of 9 bases. Germline V lookup: CDR1 SGHRS, CDR2 YFSETQ. Written as DNA, the CDR3 is TGCGCCAGCAGCCCGGACAGAAACTATGGCTACACCTTC. It specifies CASSPDRNYGYTF.

This clonotype was observed a handful of times. This chain uses TRBV28 with TRBJ1-1, with a possible D match to TRBD1 (6 bases). With 3 bases removed from V and 7 bases from J, the gap between germline ends came to 15 bases. This CDR3 has 14 amino acids. Germline V gene data show CDR1 as MDHEN and CDR2 as SYDVKM. CDR3 in amino acids: CASSFGGGGGEAFF. The CDR3 DNA sequence: TGTGCCAGCAGTTTTGGGGGGGGAGGGGGTGAAGCTTTCTTT. The whole variable domain, remainder taken from reference TRBV28 and TRBJ1-1, is DVKVTQSSRYLVKRTGEKVFLECVQDMDHENMFWYRQDPGLGLRLIYFSYDVKMKEKGDIPEGYSVSREKKERFSLILESASTNQTSMYLCASSFGGGGGEAFFGQGTRLTVV.

This chain links TRBV3-1 with TRBJ2-1, with D unclear. With 0 bases removed from V and 3 bases from J, the gap between germline ends came to 6 bases. The CDR3 covers 14 residues. Germline V CDR1 and CDR2: LGHDT, YNNKEL (reference sequence). This CDR3 is CASSQERLYNEQFF. The CDR3 DNA follows: TGTGCCAGCAGCCAAGAGAGACTCTACAATGAGCAGTTCTTC.

The chain is built from TRBV29-1 and TRBJ2-7, with D maybe TRBD1 (6 bases). Germline CDR1 SQVTM, CDR2 ANQGSEA. The CDR3 spans 13 residues. Trimming took 5 bases from V and 6 from J, leaving 17 bases between them. The CDR3 DNA follows: TGCAGCGTTTATTCGGGACAATATCCCGAGCAGTACTTC. This codes for CSVYSGQYPEQYF.

This rearrangement joins TRBV29-1 to TRBJ2-3, with 7 bases identical to TRBD2. The CDR3 is 14 residues long. CDR1 and CDR2 (germline): SQVTM, ANQGSEA. Trimming removed 3 bases from V and 0 bases from J; junction bases left unmatched: 3. CDR3 region: CSVESSGSTDTQYF. DNA for the CDR3: TGCAGCGTTGAGAGTAGCGGGAGCACAGATACGCAGTATTTT.

The rearrangement uses TRBV25-1 and TRBJ2-7, with unresolved D. The ends were cut back, 3 bases at V and 1 base at J, with 7 bases in the middle. Germline values: CDR1 MGHDK, CDR2 SYGVNS. This CDR3 is built from 13 residues. In DNA form, the CDR3 reads TGTGCCAGCAGTGATGTTGCGTCCTACGAGCAGTACTTC. It yields the protein CASSDVASYEQYF.